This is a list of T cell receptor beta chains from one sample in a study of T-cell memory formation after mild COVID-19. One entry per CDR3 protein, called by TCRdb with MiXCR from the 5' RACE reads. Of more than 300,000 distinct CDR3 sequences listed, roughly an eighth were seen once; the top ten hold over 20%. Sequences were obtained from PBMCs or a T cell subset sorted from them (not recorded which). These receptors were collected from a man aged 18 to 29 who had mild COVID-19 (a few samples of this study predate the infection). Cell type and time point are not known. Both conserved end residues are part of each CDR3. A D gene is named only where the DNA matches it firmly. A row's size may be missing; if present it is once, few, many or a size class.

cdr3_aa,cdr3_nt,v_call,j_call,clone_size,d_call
CASRPRTGGPYTEAFF,TGTGCCAGCAGACCACGCACAGGGGGGCCGTACACTGAAGCTTTCTTT,TRBV6-5,TRBJ1-1,-,TRBD1
CASSLTRNEQFF,TGCGCCAGCAGCTTGACTAGGAATGAGCAGTTCTTC,TRBV5-1,TRBJ2-1,many,-
CASSLGTGSFGYTF,TGTGCCAGCAGCCTTGGGACAGGGTCTTTCGGCTACACCTTC,TRBV5-6,TRBJ1-2,-,TRBD1
CASSLGGLGGGGETQYF,TGTGCCAGCAGCTTAGGCGGCCTCGGCGGGGGAGGGGAGACCCAGTACTTC,TRBV7-2,TRBJ2-5,-,TRBD2
CATSRDRAGANTEAFF,TGTGCCACCAGCAGAGATAGGGCAGGGGCGAACACTGAAGCTTTCTTT,TRBV15,TRBJ1-1,few,-
CASSFNLRETQYF,TGTGCTAGCAGCTTTAATCTACGGGAGACCCAGTACTTC,TRBV7-7,TRBJ2-5,few,-
CASSKEYRGQGSQETQYF,TGTGCCAGCAGCAAAGAGTATAGAGGACAGGGATCCCAAGAGACCCAGTACTTC,TRBV21-1,TRBJ2-5,many,-
CASSSRPAGGGDTQYF,TGTGCCAGCAGCTCCCGCCCAGCGGGGGGCGGAGATACGCAGTATTTT,TRBV7-3,TRBJ2-3,-,TRBD2
CASSLAGNGYTF,TGCGCCAGCAGCTTGGCTGGGAATGGCTACACCTTC,TRBV5-1,TRBJ1-2,many,-
CASSQEDIGGYTF,TGCGCCAGCAGCCAAGAGGACATCGGTGGCTACACCTTC,TRBV4-3,TRBJ1-2,-,-
CASSGDSQWAQYF,TGCGCCAGCAGCGGGGACTCGCAATGGGCCCAGTACTTC,TRBV5-1,TRBJ2-5,many,-
CASSYTNYEQYF,TGTGCCAGCAGCTATACCAATTACGAGCAGTACTTC,TRBV11-2,TRBJ2-7,few,-
CASSMGTTGYEQYF,TGTGCCAGTAGTATGGGGACTACGGGCTACGAGCAGTACTTC,TRBV19,TRBJ2-7,-,TRBD2
CASSLGDSSTDTQYF,TGCGCCAGCAGCTTAGGGGACTCTAGCACAGATACGCAGTATTTT,TRBV5-1,TRBJ2-3,many,-
CASTDAGTGPRWSYNSPLHF,TGTGCCAGCACCGATGCCGGGACGGGACCCCGGTGGTCCTATAATTCACCCCTCCACTTT,TRBV21-1,TRBJ1-6,-,-
CASSLDEGYTF,TGCGCCAGCAGCTTGGATGAGGGCTACACCTTC,TRBV5-1,TRBJ1-2,few,-
CASSFRQGAYNEQFF,TGTGCCAGCAGCTTTAGGCAGGGGGCATACAATGAGCAGTTCTTC,TRBV7-6,TRBJ2-1,few,TRBD1
CASSQGLAKGELFF,TGCGCCAGCAGCCAAGGACTAGCGAAAGGGGAGCTGTTTTTT,TRBV4-1,TRBJ2-2,few,TRBD2
CASSTYRDRTANSPLHF,TGTGCCAGCAGTACCTACCGGGACAGGACTGCCAATTCACCCCTCCACTTT,TRBV27,TRBJ1-6,few,TRBD1
CASSPLRGSSYEQYF,TGTGCCAGCAGCCCCCTCCGGGGAAGCTCCTACGAGCAGTACTTC,TRBV7-8,TRBJ2-7,few,-
CASRRTGFAGELFF,TGTGCCAGCAGAAGGACAGGGTTTGCCGGGGAGCTGTTTTTT,TRBV12-3/TRBV12-4,TRBJ2-2,few,TRBD1
CASKSGGNIQYF,TGTGCCAGCAAGTCAGGGGGGAACATTCAGTACTTC,TRBV11-2,TRBJ2-4,-,-